This is a list of T cell receptor beta chains from one sample in a study of spatial heterogeneity in lung cancer. TCRdb independently ran MiXCR on the 5' RACE reads; one entry per CDR3 protein. The sample records approximately 3,100 distinct CDR3 sequences, roughly 5% being singletons. The source was normal lung tissue next to the tumor, collected at surgery. These receptors originate from a male donor with early-stage non-small cell lung cancer. The CDR3 runs from the conserved cysteine through the conserved F or W. The D gene is left open where the match is weak. Not all rows give a size; the values are once, few, many and, for expanded clones, a class.

TRBJ2-7 | TRBV6-2/TRBV6-3 | - | medium-sized | TGTGCCAGCAGTTACGGGTTTGGGGCCTACGAGCAGTACTTC | CASSYGFGAYEQYF
TRBJ2-7 | TRBV7-9 | TRBD2 | medium-sized | TGTGCCAGCAGCTTAACGAGCGGGAGGGCATACGAGCAGTACTTC | CASSLTSGRAYEQYF
TRBJ1-1 | TRBV20-1 | TRBD1 | medium-sized | TGCAGTGCTAGTCCCCGGACAGGGAACTTAATGAACACTGAAGCTTTCTTT | CSASPRTGNLMNTEAFF
TRBJ1-5 | TRBV30 | - | medium-sized | TGTGCCTGGAGTATGAAGGGCGGTCAGCCCCAGCATTTT | CAWSMKGGQPQHF
TRBJ2-3 | TRBV10-2 | - | - | TGCGCCAGCAGCGATACCCGGGGTGCAGATACGCAGTATTTT | CASSDTRGADTQYF
TRBJ2-7 | TRBV9 | - | medium-sized | TGTGCCAGCAGCCCAGACAGGCCCTCCTACGAGCAGTACTTC | CASSPDRPSYEQYF
TRBJ2-2 | TRBV27 | TRBD1 | many | TGTGCCAGCAGTTCTCAACACCGACAGGGCTTCGGGGAGCTGTTTTTT | CASSSQHRQGFGELFF
TRBJ1-2 | TRBV5-5 | - | many | TGTGCCAGCAGCCCGAATACAGGGAACTATGGCTACACCTTC | CASSPNTGNYGYTF
TRBJ1-6 | TRBV24-1 | TRBD1 | medium-sized | TGTGCCACCAGTGCTACGACAGGGGACCCTTCACCCCTCCACTTT | CATSATTGDPSPLHF
TRBJ2-5 | TRBV7-2 | TRBD2 | medium-sized | TGTGCCAGCAGCTTAGGTCCTAGCGGGGGGGCCCAAGAGACCCAGTACTTC | CASSLGPSGGAQETQYF
TRBJ1-5 | TRBV12-3/TRBV12-4 | TRBD1 | many | TGTGCCAGCAGACCGACAGGGGGTCAGCCCCAGCATTTT | CASRPTGGQPQHF
TRBJ2-1 | TRBV29-1 | - | medium-sized | TGCAGCGTCGGACCCCCTAGTCCCTACAATGAGCAGTTCTTC | CSVGPPSPYNEQFF
TRBJ1-6 | TRBV20-1 | TRBD1 | medium-sized | TGCAGTGCTAAACCACAGGGGATGGGTTCACCCCTCCACTTT | CSAKPQGMGSPLHF
TRBJ2-5 | TRBV7-9 | - | medium-sized | TGTGCCAGCAGCTTCCAGGTTTTTACAGAGACCCAGTACTTC | CASSFQVFTETQYF
TRBJ1-4 | TRBV2 | - | medium-sized | TGTGCCAGCAGGCAGGGTTTGAAGGAAAAACTGTTTTTT | CASRQGLKEKLFF